One sample yielded the 31 T cell receptor beta chains listed below, sequenced in a study of CD8+ T cells in alopecia areata. Treatment defined: oral pan-JAK inhibitor, 5-10 mg twice daily. RNA extraction and reverse transcription yielded cDNA as sequencing template. Clones were sequenced by immunoSEQ multiplex PCR, and TCRdb holds only the in-frame ones, with some missing. The data show some 180,000 clones, with roughly 46% seen just once and over 9% held by the top ten. The sequencing used CD8+ T cells sorted from blood, collected at week 52, from a patient treated with tofacitinib. These receptors were taken from a human donor with alopecia areata.

The chain joins TRBV9 to TRBJ2-1; D may correspond to TRBD1 or TRBD2 (5 bases each). CDR1 and CDR2 (germline): SGDLS, YYNGEE. This CDR3 is built from 17 residues. The V end lost 4 bases, the J end lost 2 bases, and 19 bases lay between the germline ends. The CDR3 nucleotides read TGTGCCAGCAGCTTGGAGGCGGTGGGACGGACCTACAATGAGCAGTTCTTC. Translation: CASSLEAVGRTYNEQFF.

The chain employs TRBV29-1 and TRBJ1-5; D is perhaps TRBD1 (5 bases). Germline V gives CDR1 SQVTM, CDR2 ANQGSEA. There are 14 residues in the CDR3. Trimming removed 3 bases at V and 0 bases at J, with 9 bases between. CDR3 protein: CSVEGTDSNQPQHF. The CDR3 DNA sequence: TGCAGCGTTGAGGGGACGGATAGCAATCAGCCCCAGCATTTT.

The sample holds a few counts of this clone. This rearrangement joins TRBV9 to TRBJ2-5; the D is unclear. CDR3 length: 15 amino acids. CDR1 and CDR2 (germline): SGDLS, YYNGEE. V was cut by 3 bases and J by 2 bases, with 14 bases left in between. CDR3 residues: CASSANTRPQETQYF. In nucleotides, the CDR3 is TGTGCCAGCAGCGCCAACACCCGCCCACAAGAGACCCAGTACTTC.

The V gene is TRBV4-3, the J gene TRBJ1-5; D uncertain. The germline CDR1 and CDR2 sequences are LGHNA and YSLEER. The CDR3 extends over 14 amino acids. V dropped 0 bases and J dropped 5 bases, with 8 bases sitting between them. The CDR3 here is CASSQDPEDQPQHF. The CDR3 DNA reads as TGCGCCAGCAGCCAAGACCCCGAAGATCAGCCCCAGCATTTT.

J is TRBJ2-1 and V is TRBV6-1; no clear D. Germline lookup yields CDR1 MNHNS and CDR2 SASEGT. V shed 6 bases and J shed 9 bases, with 21 bases lying between them. The CDR3 extends over 15 amino acids. CDR3 protein: CASRFLGSAMGEQFF. CDR3 DNA sequence: TGTGCCAGCAGATTCCTTGGTTCCGCTATGGGTGAGCAGTTCTTC.

J is TRBJ1-5 and V is TRBV30; 7 bases map to TRBD1. The germline V gene encodes CDR1 GTSNPN and CDR2 SVGIG (reference sequence). Trimming cost V 0 bases and J 0 bases; bases outside gene matches: 5. This CDR3 has 16 amino acids. The CDR3 here is CAWSVGQGDSNQPQHF. The CDR3 DNA follows: TGTGCCTGGAGTGTAGGGCAGGGGGATAGCAATCAGCCCCAGCATTTT.

The chain recombines TRBV7-6 with TRBJ1-2; D not resolved. This CDR3 comprises 15 residues. V lost 0 bases, J lost 4 bases, and 12 bases lay in between. From germline, CDR1 is SGHVS and CDR2 FNYEAQ. The CDR3 region has the DNA TGTGCCAGCAGCTTAGCTCTGGGGTCGAGCTATGGCTACACCTTC. It yields the protein CASSLALGSSYGYTF.

This sequence joins TRBV30 and TRBJ1-4; no definite D call. V shed 0 bases and J shed 6 bases, with 8 bases lying between them. The CDR3 extends over 13 amino acids. The germline V gene has CDR1 GTSNPN and CDR2 SVGIG (reference sequence). CDR3: CAWSVHRDEKLFF. Written as DNA, the CDR3 is TGTGCCTGGAGTGTACATAGGGATGAAAAACTGTTTTTT.

V is TRBV30 and J is TRBJ2-7; TRBD1 aligns across 7 bases. This CDR3 comprises 15 residues. The germline V gene has CDR1 GTSNPN and CDR2 SVGIG (reference sequence). V lost 3 bases and J lost 3; bases outside the gene matches: 11. CDR3 coding DNA: TGTGCCTGGAGAGACCGTCGGACAGGAGGCTACGAGCAGTACTTC. This sequence encodes CAWRDRRTGGYEQYF.

V usage is TRBV6-5 and J usage is TRBJ1-1, with D possibly matching TRBD1 (5 bases). CDR3 length equals 11 residues. Per the germline V gene, CDR1 is MNHEY and CDR2 is SVGAGI. Trimming left V 9 bases short and J 7 bases short, with 12 bases between. CDR3 loop: CASTRDGEAFF. DNA for the CDR3: TGTGCCAGTACAAGGGACGGTGAAGCTTTCTTT.

This rearrangement joins TRBV5-6 to TRBJ1-1; D is undetermined. The V gene's germline CDR1 is SGHDT and CDR2 YYEEEE. This CDR3 spans 12 amino acids. V lost 4 bases and J lost 3, with 7 bases in between. In nucleotides, the CDR3 is TGTGCCAGCAGCACCGGGGACACTGAAGCTTTCTTT. It is translated as CASSTGDTEAFF.

J is TRBJ2-5 and V is TRBV5-1; D is perhaps TRBD2 (6 bases). V lost 4 bases to trimming and J lost 5 bases, with 18 bases between them. The CDR3 has 15 residues. CDR1 is SGHRS and CDR2 is YFSETQ in the germline V gene. The CDR3, as DNA: TGCGCCAGCAGCCTAAGGGGACTCCGCGGGGAGACCCAGTACTTC. Amino acids: CASSLRGLRGETQYF.

This clone was seen a single time. The chain links TRBV7-2 to TRBJ1-2; D is undetermined. The CDR3 contains 13 residues. V was shortened by 3 bases and J by 4 bases, with 9 bases between the two germline ends. CDR1 SGHTA and CDR2 FQGNSA come from the germline V gene. CDR3 region: CASSFEGAYGYTF. CDR3 coding DNA: TGTGCCAGCAGCTTTGAGGGAGCCTATGGCTACACCTTC.

The rearrangement uses TRBV27 and TRBJ2-1; 8 bases match TRBD2. The CDR3 consists of 14 residues. With 7 bases clipped from V and 4 bases from J, the junction kept 6 bases outside the gene matches. CDR1 is MNHEY, CDR2 SMNVEV, per germline (reference sequence). The CDR3 bases are TGTGCCAGCACCGGCGGGGGGTTGTACAATGAGCAGTTCTTC. Translating it yields CASTGGGLYNEQFF.

The V call is TRBV5-6, the J call TRBJ2-1, with TRBD1 identical over 7 bases. CDR1 and CDR2 from the germline V gene are SGHDT and YYEEEE. This CDR3 comprises 17 residues. J was trimmed by 3 bases and V by 2 bases; bases with no gene match: 11. In nucleotides, the CDR3 is TGTGCCAGCAGCTTCAAAACAGGGGAAGGGGTCTACAATGAGCAGTTCTTC. As protein: CASSFKTGEGVYNEQFF. The whole variable domain, filled in from reference TRBV5-6 and TRBJ2-1, reads DAGVTQSPTHLIKTRGQQVTLRCSPKSGHDTVSWYQQALGQGPQFIFQYYEEEERQRGNFPDRFSGHQFPNYSSELNVNALLLGDSALYLCASSFKTGEGVYNEQFFGPGTRLTVL.

V and J are TRBV12-5 and TRBJ2-5; possibly TRBD2 for D (5 bases). The CDR3 has 17 residues. Germline V CDR1 and CDR2: LGHNT, FRNRAP. Trimming left V 5 bases short and J 5 bases short, with 24 bases between. In DNA, the CDR3 is TGTGCTAGTGGTCCCGAACTTGGACGTCAAGGCGGGGAGACCCAGTACTTC. Encoded protein: CASGPELGRQGGETQYF. The full variable domain, with the rest looked up from reference TRBV12-5 and TRBJ2-5, is DARVTQTPRHKVTEMGQEVTMRCQPILGHNTVFWYRQTMMQGLELLAYFRNRAPLDDSGMPKDRFSAEMPDATLATLKIQPSEPRDSAVYFCASGPELGRQGGETQYFGPGTRLLVL.

The chain is built from TRBV18 and TRBJ2-5; no reliable D call. CDR1 is KGHSH and CDR2 is LQKENI in the germline V gene. The V gene lost 2 bases and the J gene lost 4 bases, with 8 bases spanning the gap. The CDR3 loop spans 13 amino acids. CDR3 loop: CASSPESRETQYF. The CDR3 region has the DNA TGTGCCAGCTCACCAGAATCCCGAGAGACCCAGTACTTC.

This clone was seen a handful of times. V gene TRBV7-6 combines with J gene TRBJ2-1; 8 nucleotides match TRBD2. In germline, CDR1 is SGHVS, CDR2 FNYEAQ. This CDR3 is built from 14 residues. J gave up 4 bases and V 3 bases, and 2 bases lay outside the gene matches. CDR3 DNA sequence: TGTGCCAGCAGCTTTAGCGGGGTATACAATGAGCAGTTCTTC. Its protein product is CASSFSGVYNEQFF. Full variable domain (rest looked up from reference TRBV7-6 and TRBJ2-1): GAGVSQSPRYKVTKRGQDVALRCDPISGHVSLYWYRQALGQGPEFLTYFNYEAQQDKSGLPNDRFSAERPEGSISTLTIQRTEQRDSAMYRCASSFSGVYNEQFFGPGTRLTVL.

The chain couples TRBV25-1 to TRBJ1-1; possible D gene TRBD1, 6 bases. The CDR3 covers 13 residues. V gave up 5 bases and J gave up 5 bases, with 12 bases separating them. Germline CDR1 is MGHDK and CDR2 is SYGVNS. CDR3 nucleotides: TGTGCCAGCAGTTCTGGGGGACAAACTGAAGCTTTCTTT. Translating it yields CASSSGGQTEAFF.

The V call is TRBV5-6, the J call TRBJ2-3, with 7 positions matching TRBD1. The CDR3 spans 16 residues. The germline V gene encodes CDR1 SGHDT and CDR2 YYEEEE. Germline trimming cut 2 bases from V and 6 bases from J; bases unmatched to any gene: 12. CDR3 in DNA: TGTGCCAGCAGCTTCGGAAGGACAGGAGGATTGGATACGCAGTATTTT. It encodes CASSFGRTGGLDTQYF.

V gene TRBV7-9 combines with J gene TRBJ1-2, with D possibly matching TRBD1 (5 bases). The CDR3 runs to 11 residues. The germline V gene encodes CDR1 SEHNR and CDR2 FQNEAQ (reference sequence). V was cut by 3 bases and J by 10 bases, with 9 bases left in between. CDR3 nucleotides: TGTGCCAGCAGCTTCCAGGGTTTCTACACCTTC. It specifies CASSFQGFYTF.

The genes are TRBV5-1 and TRBJ2-6, with a weak D call TRBD2 (5 bases). V lost 2 bases, J lost 3 bases, and 6 bases lay in between. This CDR3 contains 14 residues. CDR1 is SGHRS, CDR2 YFSETQ, per germline. In nucleotides, the CDR3 is TGCGCCAGCAGCTTCGGGGATGGGGCCAACGTCCTGACTTTC. Its translation: CASSFGDGANVLTF. The complete variable domain, with remaining parts taken from reference TRBV5-1 and TRBJ2-6, reads KAGVTQTPRYLIKTRGQQVTLSCSPISGHRSVSWYQQTPGQGLQFLFEYFSETQRNKGNFPGRFSGRQFSNSRSEMNVSTLELGDSALYLCASSFGDGANVLTFGAGSRLTVL.

The chain carries TRBV7-9 and TRBJ2-3; D may be TRBD2 (5 bases). Germline CDR1 SEHNR, CDR2 FQNEAQ (reference sequence). The CDR3 loop spans 14 amino acids. V lost 2 bases, J lost 3 bases, and 9 bases lay in between. The CDR3 region is CASSLRRNTDTQYF. For the CDR3, the DNA is TGTGCCAGCAGCTTACGGAGGAATACAGATACGCAGTATTTT. The full variable domain, its missing parts supplied by reference TRBV7-9 and TRBJ2-3, is DTGVSQNPRHKITKRGQNVTFRCDPISEHNRLYWYRQTLGQGPEFLTYFQNEAQLEKSRLLSDRFSAERPKGSFSTLEIQRTEQGDSAMYLCASSLRRNTDTQYFGPGTRLTVL.

The table lists this clone with a few counts. The chain combines TRBV5-4 with TRBJ1-2; TRBD1 matches 9 bases. V gave up 0 bases and J gave up 7 bases; unmatched junction bases: 13. The germline V gene encodes CDR1 SGHNT and CDR2 YYREEE (reference sequence). The CDR3 covers 17 residues. CDR3 amino acids: CASSLGGQGTTIGGYTF. The CDR3 DNA is TGTGCCAGCAGCTTGGGGGGACAGGGTACGACTATCGGTGGCTACACCTTC.

This sequence joins TRBV13 and TRBJ1-2, with TRBD1 as a possible D gene (5 bases). V was cut by 2 bases and J by 1 base, with 11 bases left in between. There are 15 residues in the CDR3. Germline V gives CDR1 PRHDT, CDR2 FYEKMQ (reference sequence). CDR3 nucleotide sequence: TGTGCCAGCAGCTTACGGAGCGGGGGTAACTATGGCTACACCTTC. It yields the protein CASSLRSGGNYGYTF.

This clone was seen only a few times. The V gene is TRBV7-2, the J gene TRBJ1-6; TRBD1 aligns across 9 bases. The CDR3 contains 16 residues. The germline V gene has CDR1 SGHTA and CDR2 FQGNSA. Unmatched junction bases numbered 10, after V lost 4 bases and J lost 9 bases. CDR3 region: CASSSWDRDGRSPLHF. The CDR3, as DNA: TGTGCCAGCAGCTCGTGGGACAGGGACGGACGTTCACCCCTCCACTTT.

The chain has TRBV25-1 and TRBJ2-2, with D possibly being TRBD1 (5 bases). V was clipped by 5 bases and J by 3 bases, with 10 bases between them. The CDR3 covers 14 residues. Per the germline V gene, CDR1 is MGHDK and CDR2 is SYGVNS. The CDR3 DNA follows: TGTGCCAGCAGTATCAGGGCCCACACCGGGGAGCTGTTTTTT. This sequence encodes CASSIRAHTGELFF.

The chain joins TRBV6-5 to TRBJ1-5, with D maybe TRBD1 (6 bases). V was pared by 5 bases and J by 7 bases, with 18 bases between. The CDR3 totals 15 residues. The germline gives CDR1 MNHEY, CDR2 SVGAGI. This CDR3 is CASSAQQGLWQPQHF. The CDR3 DNA reads as TGTGCCAGCAGTGCCCAACAGGGTTTATGGCAGCCCCAGCATTTT.

This clone came up a few times. The chain is built from TRBV19 and TRBJ1-2; tentative D call: TRBD1 (6 bases). Germline V gene lookup returns CDR1 LNHDA and CDR2 SQIVND (reference sequence). This CDR3 contains 13 residues. Trimming pared 8 bases from V and 4 bases from J, leaving 14 bases between. The CDR3 nucleotides are TGTGCCAGTTCGGACAGTATCCTCTATGGCTACACCTTC. It encodes CASSDSILYGYTF.

This clone was picked up a small number of times. The chain has TRBV9 and TRBJ2-7; TRBD1 might be the D (5 bases). CDR1 is SGDLS and CDR2 is YYNGEE in the germline V gene. The V end lost 0 bases, the J end lost 5 bases, and 15 bases lay between the germline ends. This CDR3 contains 15 residues. CDR3 protein: CASSVGPKGYHEQYF. CDR3 bases: TGTGCCAGCAGCGTAGGCCCTAAGGGGTACCACGAGCAGTACTTC.

The V and J genes are TRBV7-9 and TRBJ1-4; TRBD1 matches at 10 bases. Germline assignment: CDR1 SEHNR and CDR2 FQNEAQ (reference sequence). V was clipped by 5 bases and J by 7 bases; unmatched bases: 10. The CDR3 is made up of 16 amino acids. The CDR3 here is CASSAAIGTGVEKLFF. The CDR3 nucleotides are TGTGCCAGCAGCGCCGCGATCGGGACAGGGGTTGAAAAACTGTTTTTT.